This entry is about one T cell receptor (beta chain). These data belong to a study of CD8 T cells in ankylosing spondylitis. The V and J ends lost 6 bases and 4 bases, in that order; junction bases with no gene match: 1. The germline gives CDR1 SNHLY, CDR2 FYNNEI. This CDR3 spans 12 amino acids. Via MiXCR, TCRdb re-called the 5' RACE reads, giving one row per CDR3 protein. The table shows roughly 120,000 distinct CDR3 sequences, with roughly 13% occurring only once. The sequenced sample was blood, either unsorted or a sorted T cell fraction (not recorded which). The TCR originated in a female donor with ankylosing spondylitis or in good health (not recorded which). The chain employs TRBV2 and TRBJ1-1; TRBD1 agrees at 8 bases. CDR3 nucleotides: TGTGCCAGCAGGGGACAGGTCACTGAAGCTTTCTTT. Translation: CASRGQVTEAFF.